The rows below give T cell receptor beta chains drawn from one sample of a study of blood T cell repertoires in COVID-19. The data were produced by immunoSEQ multiplex PCR, yet TCRdb's version contains in-frame clones alone and is incomplete. This repertoire shows approximately 65,000 clones, about nine tenths found once; its top ten account for under 6.5%. Sequencing input: peripheral blood. All receptors come from a woman between 18 and 30 years old with acute or convalescent COVID-19. Each CDR3 is given with its conserved first and last residue. D genes are given only for firm matches. Part of the rows lack a size; the others show once, few, many or a class for expanded clones.

TRBD2	TRBV11-2	.	TRBJ2-7	CASSLVVSGTEQYF
.	TRBV4-1	once	TRBJ1-5	CASSPSPVGPQHF
TRBD1	TRBV10-3	.	TRBJ1-1	CAISRQGALNTEAFF
TRBD2	TRBV2	.	TRBJ2-1	CASSEFSGGHNRGVYEQFF
.	TRBV4-3	.	TRBJ2-7	CASSQDLHSSYEQYF
.	TRBV28	.	TRBJ1-5	CASSRTRYSNQPQHF
TRBD2	TRBV7-2	.	TRBJ2-1	CASSTRLAGRDEQFF
TRBD2	TRBV4-2	.	TRBJ2-1	CASSQALRLAAYNEQFF
.	TRBV12-3/TRBV12-4	.	TRBJ1-2	CASSLGRGGYTF
.	TRBV2	.	TRBJ2-3	CASSIWGTSSTDTQYF
.	TRBV6-6	.	TRBJ1-1	CASSTHTGIGNTEAFF
TRBD2	TRBV30	.	TRBJ2-1	CAWSAGTSGGAGQFF
TRBD2	TRBV6-2/TRBV6-3	.	TRBJ2-1	CASSPGLAGVLYNEQFF
.	TRBV19	.	TRBJ1-5	CASRSTYHSNQPQHF
TRBD2	TRBV9	.	TRBJ2-1	CASSKPGLAEINEQFF
TRBD1	TRBV6-6	.	TRBJ2-7	CASSRGTAYEQYF
TRBD2	TRBV30	.	TRBJ2-3	CAYKLAGGSDTQYF
.	TRBV19	.	TRBJ2-4	CASSGRDHWRFAKNIQYF
.	TRBV30	.	TRBJ2-1	CAWIEAGEQFF
TRBD2	TRBV7-2	.	TRBJ2-3	CASSLRGLAGVKGTDTQYF
.	TRBV2	.	TRBJ1-1	CASSRGRTEAFF
TRBD1	TRBV5-1	once	TRBJ2-4	CASSLAWDRGAKNIQYF
.	TRBV28	.	TRBJ1-2	CASSLEGTANYGYTF
.	TRBV10-3	.	TRBJ2-5	CAISEEGVGETQYF
.	TRBV5-1	.	TRBJ2-1	CASSFQGKDEQFF
.	TRBV20-1	.	TRBJ2-3	CSAGSGDTQYF
.	TRBV6-5	.	TRBJ2-5	CASRPGRTWETQYF
.	TRBV29-1	few	TRBJ2-5	CSGRLDQETQYF
.	TRBV6-5	.	TRBJ2-3	CASGAASTDTQYF
.	TRBV11-2	.	TRBJ1-1	CASSAGTFVTEAFF
TRBD2	TRBV28	.	TRBJ2-3	CASSFPRGSFWTSGGRGTDTQYF
TRBD2	TRBV10-3	once	TRBJ2-7	CAIKREGGNEQYF
.	TRBV7-9	few	TRBJ2-7	CASSLGRGDRSLGEQYF
TRBD2	TRBV5-1	.	TRBJ2-5	CASSLFSRGGVQETQYF
TRBD1	TRBV5-6	.	TRBJ1-2	CASSWRGRSYGHGYTF